The rows below give T cell receptor beta chains drawn from one sample of a study of CXCR3-negative and CXCR3-positive naive CD8 T cells. TCRdb re-called the 5' RACE reads and gives one entry per CDR3 protein, without DNA. This listing includes roughly 6,600 distinct CDR3 sequences. Material for sequencing was naive CXCR3+ CD8+ T cells from blood. These TCRs come from a human donor in good health. Some clones in this sample may be carry-over from other donors' samples. The CDR3 runs from the conserved cysteine through the conserved F or W. Clone size, where shown, is once, few, many, or a class for clones that have expanded.

j_gene: TRBJ2-5
abundance: medium-sized
v_gene: TRBV6-5
CDR3aa: CASTVSGGAETQYF

j_gene: TRBJ1-5
abundance: .
v_gene: TRBV6-5
CDR3aa: CASSHRTGKGQPQHF

j_gene: TRBJ2-7
abundance: .
v_gene: TRBV5-4
CDR3aa: CASRQGADSYEQYF

j_gene: TRBJ2-2
abundance: .
v_gene: TRBV29-1
CDR3aa: CSVEAGGNTGELFF

j_gene: TRBJ1-2
abundance: medium-sized
v_gene: TRBV6-6
CDR3aa: CASSPGEFGYTF

j_gene: TRBJ2-1
abundance: medium-sized
v_gene: TRBV9
CDR3aa: CASSAGTGSSYNEQFF

j_gene: TRBJ2-7
abundance: .
v_gene: TRBV19
CDR3aa: CASSIGGSEQYF

j_gene: TRBJ2-5
abundance: medium-sized
v_gene: TRBV27
CDR3aa: CASTQGAGGPETQYF

j_gene: TRBJ2-7
abundance: .
v_gene: TRBV10-3
CDR3aa: CAISGDGLSSYEQYF

j_gene: TRBJ2-1
abundance: medium-sized
v_gene: TRBV11-3
CDR3aa: CASSLGKREASYNEQFF

j_gene: TRBJ1-1
abundance: .
v_gene: TRBV10-3
CDR3aa: CAISESASGQGTEAFF

j_gene: TRBJ2-1
abundance: .
v_gene: TRBV6-2/TRBV6-3
CDR3aa: CASSYGHNEQFF

j_gene: TRBJ2-1
abundance: .
v_gene: TRBV25-1
CDR3aa: CASSVSSGYNEQFF

j_gene: TRBJ2-1
abundance: .
v_gene: TRBV3-1
CDR3aa: CASSQDPASGSDEQFF

j_gene: TRBJ2-5
abundance: .
v_gene: TRBV3-1
CDR3aa: CASSQEWAAPQETQYF

j_gene: TRBJ2-7
abundance: .
v_gene: TRBV6-5
CDR3aa: CASSYSSGGNEQYF

j_gene: TRBJ2-1
abundance: .
v_gene: TRBV2
CDR3aa: CASSGWIHNEQFF

j_gene: TRBJ2-7
abundance: .
v_gene: TRBV6-1
CDR3aa: CASSVNSLSSYEQYF

j_gene: TRBJ2-1
abundance: .
v_gene: TRBV20-1
CDR3aa: CSATSSNSYNEQFF

j_gene: TRBJ1-2
abundance: medium-sized
v_gene: TRBV6-1
CDR3aa: CASSVTFGRSENYGYTF

j_gene: TRBJ2-5
abundance: .
v_gene: TRBV27
CDR3aa: CASSVSGRSRETQYF

j_gene: TRBJ2-5
abundance: medium-sized
v_gene: TRBV28
CDR3aa: CASCRTREAQETQYF